This T cell receptor beta chain is from a study of early T cells in non-severe SARS-CoV-2 infection. General observations from the study: A preference for anti-spike CD8 responses marked VDJdb matching, which missed private and CD4 specificities.

Unique molecular identifiers were added to individual cDNA molecules. One entry per CDR3 protein, called by TCRdb with MiXCR from the 5' RACE reads. The sample has 98,000 or so distinct CDR3 sequences, roughly 11% seen once. Concerning this clonotype: No antigen is known for it.

This TCR came from an adult who was a healthcare worker with PCR-confirmed SARS-CoV-2 infection or an uninfected control (not recorded which). The sequencing input was whole blood.

CDR3 amino acids: CSARVVYGQGAHTEAFF. CDR3 DNA: TGCAGTGCTAGAGTGGTTTACGGACAGGGGGCTCACACTGAAGCTTTCTTT. The gene calls are TRBV20-1 and TRBJ1-1; 11 bases agree with TRBD1. The CDR3 is made up of 17 amino acids. The V gene's germline CDR1 is DFQATT and CDR2 SNEGSKA (reference sequence). The junction had 10 bases not matched to a gene; V was cut back by 1 base and J by 3 bases.